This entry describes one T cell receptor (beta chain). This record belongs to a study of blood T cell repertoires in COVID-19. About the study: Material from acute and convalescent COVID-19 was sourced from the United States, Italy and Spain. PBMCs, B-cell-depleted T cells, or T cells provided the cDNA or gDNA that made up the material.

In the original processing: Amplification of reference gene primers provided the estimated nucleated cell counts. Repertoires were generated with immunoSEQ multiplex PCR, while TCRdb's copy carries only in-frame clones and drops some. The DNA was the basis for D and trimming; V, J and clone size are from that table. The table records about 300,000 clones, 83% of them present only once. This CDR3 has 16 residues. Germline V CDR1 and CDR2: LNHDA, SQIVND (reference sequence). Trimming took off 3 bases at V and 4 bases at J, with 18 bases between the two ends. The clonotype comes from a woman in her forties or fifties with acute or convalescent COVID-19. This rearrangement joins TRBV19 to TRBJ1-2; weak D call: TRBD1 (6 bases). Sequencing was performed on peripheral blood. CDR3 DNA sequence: TGTGCCAGTAGTATCGGGACAAGCCATACCGCCTATGGCTACACCTTC. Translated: CASSIGTSHTAYGYTF.